A single sample gave rise to the 4 T cell receptor beta chains below, sequenced in a study of spatial heterogeneity in lung cancer. Time point defined: sample taken at primary tumor resection. The authors sequenced whole RNA from tumor, nontumor lung or frozen PBMC without sorting. TCRdb processed the 5' RACE reads anew with MiXCR; each CDR3 protein has one entry. Of about 82,000 distinct CDR3 sequences listed, around an eighth are singletons. Material: PBMCs, obtained at surgery. All receptors derive from a male donor with early-stage non-small cell lung cancer.

This chain uses TRBV7-9 with TRBJ1-4; D gene uncertain. In germline, CDR1 is SEHNR, CDR2 FQNEAQ (reference sequence). Trimming cost V 11 bases and J 15 bases, with 22 bases left between them. The CDR3 runs 12 residues. In DNA, the CDR3 is TGTGCCGCGGCATTTGATAATGAAAAGGTGTTTTTT. Its protein is CAAAFDNEKVFF.

The gene calls are TRBV27 and TRBJ2-1; the D is unclear. This CDR3 spans 16 amino acids. Germline V gene sequence: CDR1 MNHEY, CDR2 SMNVEV (reference sequence). The V and J ends lost 1 base and 2 bases respectively, with 12 bases between them. In DNA form, the CDR3 reads TGTGCCAGCAGTTTATACTTTCTTGGCACCTACAATGAGCAGTTCTTC. Its protein product is CASSLYFLGTYNEQFF.

In this sample, this clonotype turned up a few times. V usage is TRBV5-1 and J usage is TRBJ2-1; 16 bases agree with TRBD2. V shed 4 bases and J 9 bases; nucleotides not matched to a gene: 4. The CDR3 length is 15 residues. Germline-derived CDR1 and CDR2 are SGHRS and YFSETQ. The CDR3 sequence: CASSLGLAGGVEQFF. The DNA of the CDR3 is TGCGCCAGCAGCCTGGGACTAGCGGGAGGGGTTGAGCAGTTCTTC.

This clonotype was observed many times. The V and J genes are TRBV29-1 and TRBJ1-1, with unresolved D. The CDR3 totals 12 residues. Trimming left V 8 bases short and J 3 bases short, with 13 bases between. Germline values: CDR1 SQVTM, CDR2 ANQGSEA. DNA for the CDR3: TGCAGCACGAGTTTCGGGGACACTGAAGCTTTCTTT. It encodes CSTSFGDTEAFF.